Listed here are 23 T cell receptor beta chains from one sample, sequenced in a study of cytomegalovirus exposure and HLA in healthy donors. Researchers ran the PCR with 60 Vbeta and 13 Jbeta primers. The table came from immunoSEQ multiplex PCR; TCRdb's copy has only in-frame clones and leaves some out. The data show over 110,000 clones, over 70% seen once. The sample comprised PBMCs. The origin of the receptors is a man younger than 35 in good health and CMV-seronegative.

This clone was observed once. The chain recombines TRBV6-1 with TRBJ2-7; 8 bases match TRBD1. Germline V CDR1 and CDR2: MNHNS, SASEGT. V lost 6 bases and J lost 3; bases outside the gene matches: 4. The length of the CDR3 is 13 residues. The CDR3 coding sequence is TGTGCCAGCAGCCGACAGGGGAACTACGAGCAGTACTTC. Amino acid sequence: CASSRQGNYEQYF.

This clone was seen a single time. CDR3 DNA sequence: TGTGCCAGCAGCCCCGGACAGGGGGGGAAGTTTGTAGCTTTCTTT. Translating gives CASSPGQGGKFVAFF. The chain combines TRBV4-2 with TRBJ1-1, with TRBD1 matching over 10 bases. The trim removed 4 bases at V and 10 bases at J, leaving 12 bases unmatched. CDR1 LGHNA and CDR2 YNFKEQ come from the germline V gene. The CDR3 covers 15 residues.

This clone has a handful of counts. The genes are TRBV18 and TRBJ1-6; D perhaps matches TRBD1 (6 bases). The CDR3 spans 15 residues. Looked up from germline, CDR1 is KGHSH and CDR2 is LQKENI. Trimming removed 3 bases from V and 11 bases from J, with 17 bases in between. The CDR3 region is CASSPGTPPDPPLHF. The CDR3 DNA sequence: TGTGCCAGCTCACCTGGGACACCCCCTGATCCACCCCTCCACTTT.

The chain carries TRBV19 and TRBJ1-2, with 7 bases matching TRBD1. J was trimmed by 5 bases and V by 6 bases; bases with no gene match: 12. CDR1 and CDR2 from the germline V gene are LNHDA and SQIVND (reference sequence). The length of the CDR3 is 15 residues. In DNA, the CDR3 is TGTGCCAGTAGCCAAGGAGGGGGCACGTCTTATGGCTACACCTTC. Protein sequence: CASSQGGGTSYGYTF.

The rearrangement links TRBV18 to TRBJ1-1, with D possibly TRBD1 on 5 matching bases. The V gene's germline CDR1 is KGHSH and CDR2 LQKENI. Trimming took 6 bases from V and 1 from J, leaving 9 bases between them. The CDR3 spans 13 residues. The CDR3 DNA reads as TGTGCCAGCTCCCCCACAGGGAACACTGAAGCTTTCTTT. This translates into CASSPTGNTEAFF. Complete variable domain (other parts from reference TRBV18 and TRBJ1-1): NAGVMQNPRHLVRRRGQEARLRCSPMKGHSHVYWYRQLPEEGLKFMVYLQKENIIDESGMPKERFSAEFPKEGPSILRIQQVVRGDSAAYFCASSPTGNTEAFFGQGTRLTVV.

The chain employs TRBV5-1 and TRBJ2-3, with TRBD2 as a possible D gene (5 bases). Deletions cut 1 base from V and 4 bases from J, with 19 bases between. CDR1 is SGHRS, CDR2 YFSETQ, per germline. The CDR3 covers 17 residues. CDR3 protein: CASSLPHPASSPDTQYF. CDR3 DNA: TGCGCCAGCAGCTTGCCCCATCCGGCTAGCTCCCCAGATACGCAGTATTTT. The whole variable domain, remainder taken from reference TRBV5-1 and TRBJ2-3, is KAGVTQTPRYLIKTRGQQVTLSCSPISGHRSVSWYQQTPGQGLQFLFEYFSETQRNKGNFPGRFSGRQFSNSRSEMNVSTLELGDSALYLCASSLPHPASSPDTQYFGPGTRLTVL.

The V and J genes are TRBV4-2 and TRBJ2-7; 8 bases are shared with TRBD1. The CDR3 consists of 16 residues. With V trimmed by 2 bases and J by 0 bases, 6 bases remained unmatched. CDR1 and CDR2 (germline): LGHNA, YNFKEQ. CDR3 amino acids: CASSQFAGQASYEQYF. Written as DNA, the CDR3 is TGTGCCAGCAGCCAATTCGCGGGACAGGCCTCCTACGAGCAGTACTTC.

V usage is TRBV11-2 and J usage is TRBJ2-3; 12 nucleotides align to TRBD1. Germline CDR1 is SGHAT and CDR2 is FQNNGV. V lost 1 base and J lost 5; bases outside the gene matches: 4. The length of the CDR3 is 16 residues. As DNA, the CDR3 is TGTGCCAGCAGCTTAGTTCGGGACAGGGGGCGAGATACGCAGTATTTT. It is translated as CASSLVRDRGRDTQYF.

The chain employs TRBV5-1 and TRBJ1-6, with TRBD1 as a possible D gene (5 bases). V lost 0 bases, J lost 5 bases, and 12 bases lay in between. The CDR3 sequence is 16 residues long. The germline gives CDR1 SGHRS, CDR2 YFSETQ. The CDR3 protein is CASSLATGRNNSPLHF. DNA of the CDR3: TGCGCCAGCAGCTTGGCCACAGGTCGGAATAATTCACCCCTCCACTTT. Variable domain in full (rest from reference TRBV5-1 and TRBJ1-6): KAGVTQTPRYLIKTRGQQVTLSCSPISGHRSVSWYQQTPGQGLQFLFEYFSETQRNKGNFPGRFSGRQFSNSRSEMNVSTLELGDSALYLCASSLATGRNNSPLHFGNGTRLTVT.

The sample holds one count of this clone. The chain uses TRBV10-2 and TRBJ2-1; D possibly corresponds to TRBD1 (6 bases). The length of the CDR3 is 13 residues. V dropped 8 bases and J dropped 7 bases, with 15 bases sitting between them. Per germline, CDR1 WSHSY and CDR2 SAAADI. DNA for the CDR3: TGCGCCAGCGGGACACTAGGAGTAAATGAGCAGTTCTTC. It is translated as CASGTLGVNEQFF.

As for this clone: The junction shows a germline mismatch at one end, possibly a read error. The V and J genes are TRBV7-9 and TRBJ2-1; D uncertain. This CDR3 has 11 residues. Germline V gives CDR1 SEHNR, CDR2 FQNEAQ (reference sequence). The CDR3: CSSSPNYEQFF. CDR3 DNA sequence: TGTTCCAGCAGCCCGAACTATGAGCAGTTCTTC.

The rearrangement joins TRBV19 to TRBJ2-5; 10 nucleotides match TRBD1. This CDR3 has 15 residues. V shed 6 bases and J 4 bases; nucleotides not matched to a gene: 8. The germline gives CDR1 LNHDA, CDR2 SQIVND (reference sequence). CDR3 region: CASSYTTGGGETQYF. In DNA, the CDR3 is TGTGCCAGTAGCTATACGACAGGGGGCGGAGAGACCCAGTACTTC.

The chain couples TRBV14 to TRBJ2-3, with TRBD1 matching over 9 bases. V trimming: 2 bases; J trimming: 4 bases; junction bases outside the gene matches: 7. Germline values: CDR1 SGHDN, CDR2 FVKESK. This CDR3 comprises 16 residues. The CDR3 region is CASSQIMTGGADTQYF. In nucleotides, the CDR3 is TGTGCCAGCAGCCAAATAATGACAGGGGGTGCAGATACGCAGTATTTT.

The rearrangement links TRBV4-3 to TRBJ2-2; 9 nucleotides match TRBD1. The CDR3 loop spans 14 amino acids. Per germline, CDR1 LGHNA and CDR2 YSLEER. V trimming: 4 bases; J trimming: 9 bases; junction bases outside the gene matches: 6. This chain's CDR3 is CASSLTGTGRELFF. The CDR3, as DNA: TGCGCCAGCAGCCTAACCGGGACAGGGAGGGAGCTGTTTTTT.

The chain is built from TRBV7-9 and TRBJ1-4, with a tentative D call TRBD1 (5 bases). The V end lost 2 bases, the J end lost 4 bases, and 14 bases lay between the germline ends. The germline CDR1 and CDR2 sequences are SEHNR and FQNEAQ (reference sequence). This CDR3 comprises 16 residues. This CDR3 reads CASSLLAGEVNEKLFF. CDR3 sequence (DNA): TGTGCCAGCAGCTTACTTGCGGGGGAGGTTAATGAAAAACTGTTTTTT.

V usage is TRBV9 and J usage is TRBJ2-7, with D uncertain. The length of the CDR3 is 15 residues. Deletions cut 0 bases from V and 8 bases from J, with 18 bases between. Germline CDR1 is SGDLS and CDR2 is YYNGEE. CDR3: CASSVGRGSTTKQYF. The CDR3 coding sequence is TGTGCCAGCAGCGTAGGTAGAGGCTCTACAACCAAGCAGTACTTC. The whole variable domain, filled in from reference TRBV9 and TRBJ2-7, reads DSGVTQTPKHLITATGQRVTLRCSPRSGDLSVYWYQQSLDQGLQFLIQYYNGEERAKGNILERFSAQQFPDLHSELNLSSLELGDSALYFCASSVGRGSTTKQYFGPGTRLTVT.

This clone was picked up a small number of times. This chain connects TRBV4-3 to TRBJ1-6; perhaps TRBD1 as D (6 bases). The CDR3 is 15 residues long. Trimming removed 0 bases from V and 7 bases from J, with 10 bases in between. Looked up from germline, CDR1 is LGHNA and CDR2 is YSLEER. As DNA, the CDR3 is TGCGCCAGCAGCCAAGAACAGGGTGGAAATTCACCCCTCCACTTT. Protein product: CASSQEQGGNSPLHF.

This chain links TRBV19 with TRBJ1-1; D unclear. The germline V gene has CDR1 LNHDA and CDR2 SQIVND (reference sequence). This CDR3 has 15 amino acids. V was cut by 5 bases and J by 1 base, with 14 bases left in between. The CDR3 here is CASSFDLRGNTEAFF. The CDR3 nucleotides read TGTGCCAGTAGTTTCGATCTCCGCGGGAACACTGAAGCTTTCTTT.

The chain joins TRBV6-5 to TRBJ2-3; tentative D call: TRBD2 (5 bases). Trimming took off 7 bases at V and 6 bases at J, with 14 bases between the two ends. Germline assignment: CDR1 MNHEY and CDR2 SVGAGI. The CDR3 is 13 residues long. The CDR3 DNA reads TGTGCCAGCACCACACTAGGGATGGATACGCAGTATTTT. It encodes CASTTLGMDTQYF.

CDR3 DNA: TGTGCCTGGAGTGTAGTTTATCTGGGACAGCCTTACTATGGCTACACCTTC. Amino acids: CAWSVVYLGQPYYGYTF. The chain links TRBV30 to TRBJ1-2, with 7 bases aligning to TRBD1. The CDR3 has 17 residues. CDR1 and CDR2 (germline): GTSNPN, SVGIG (reference sequence). V gave up 0 bases and J gave up 3 bases; unmatched junction bases: 13.

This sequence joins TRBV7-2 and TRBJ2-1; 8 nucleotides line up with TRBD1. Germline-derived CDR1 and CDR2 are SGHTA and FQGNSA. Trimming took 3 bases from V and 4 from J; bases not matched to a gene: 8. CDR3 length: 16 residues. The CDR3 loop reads CASSFGVDRVYNEQFF. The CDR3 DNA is TGTGCCAGCAGCTTCGGCGTGGACAGGGTGTACAATGAGCAGTTCTTC.

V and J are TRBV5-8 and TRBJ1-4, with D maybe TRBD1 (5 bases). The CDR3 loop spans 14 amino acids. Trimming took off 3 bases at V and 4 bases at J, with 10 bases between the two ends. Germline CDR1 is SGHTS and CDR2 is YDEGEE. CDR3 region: CASSSGGFNEKLFF. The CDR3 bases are TGTGCCAGCAGCTCCGGGGGATTTAATGAAAAACTGTTTTTT.

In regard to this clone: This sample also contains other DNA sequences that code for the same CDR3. The CDR3 protein is CASSLGQNYGYTF. For the CDR3, the DNA is TGTGCCAGCAGCTTGGGACAGAACTATGGCTACACCTTC. The chain has TRBV5-4 and TRBJ1-2, with D tentatively TRBD1 (5 bases). With 0 bases removed from V and 2 bases from J, the gap between germline ends came to 5 bases. The CDR3 is 13 residues long. CDR1 is SGHNT and CDR2 is YYREEE in the germline V gene (reference sequence).